This entry features one T cell receptor beta chain sequence. Clones were sequenced by immunoSEQ multiplex PCR, and TCRdb holds only the in-frame ones, with some missing. This sample has about 480,000 clones, with roughly nine tenths found just once. This CDR3 has 14 amino acids. CDR1 is LNHDA, CDR2 SQIVND, per germline (reference sequence). Trimming removed 5 bases at V and 4 bases at J, with 14 bases between. The data were obtained in a study of blood T cell repertoires in COVID-19. Overall study: The cDNA or gDNA used as material had been derived from T cells, B-cell-depleted T cells, or PBMCs.

V gene TRBV19 combines with J gene TRBJ2-5; tentative D call: TRBD1 (6 bases). The sequencing input was PBMCs or T cells enriched from blood (not recorded which). This clonotype originated in a woman between 55 and 75 years old who had recovered from COVID-19. The CDR3 region has the DNA TGTGCCAGTAGTCCTCACAGGGATGGAGAGACCCAGTACTTC. Amino acid sequence: CASSPHRDGETQYF.